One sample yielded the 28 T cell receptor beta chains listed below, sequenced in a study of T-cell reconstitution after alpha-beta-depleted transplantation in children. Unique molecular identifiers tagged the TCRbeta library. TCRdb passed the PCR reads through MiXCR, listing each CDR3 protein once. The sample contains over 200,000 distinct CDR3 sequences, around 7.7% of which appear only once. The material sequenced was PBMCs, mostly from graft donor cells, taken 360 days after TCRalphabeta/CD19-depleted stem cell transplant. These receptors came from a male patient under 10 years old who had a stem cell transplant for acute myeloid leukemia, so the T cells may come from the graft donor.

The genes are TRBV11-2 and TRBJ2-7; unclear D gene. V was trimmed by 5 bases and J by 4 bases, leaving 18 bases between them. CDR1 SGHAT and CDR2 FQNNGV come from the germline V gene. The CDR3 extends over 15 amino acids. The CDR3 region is CASSVTETAMYEQYF. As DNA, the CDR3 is TGTGCCAGCAGCGTGACGGAGACGGCTATGTACGAGCAGTACTTC.

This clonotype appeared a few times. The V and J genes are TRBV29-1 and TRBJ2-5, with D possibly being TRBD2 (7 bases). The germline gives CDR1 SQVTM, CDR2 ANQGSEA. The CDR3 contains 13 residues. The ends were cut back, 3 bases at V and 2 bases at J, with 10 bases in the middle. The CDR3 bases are TGCAGCGTTGAGAGGGGGGGACAAGAGACCCAGTACTTC. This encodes CSVERGGQETQYF. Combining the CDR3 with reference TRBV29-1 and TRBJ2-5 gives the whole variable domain SAVISQKPSRDICQRGTSLTIQCQVDSQVTMMFWYRQQPGQSLTLIATANQGSEATYESGFVIDKFPISRPNLTFSTLTVSNMSPEDSSIYLCSVERGGQETQYFGPGTRLLVL.

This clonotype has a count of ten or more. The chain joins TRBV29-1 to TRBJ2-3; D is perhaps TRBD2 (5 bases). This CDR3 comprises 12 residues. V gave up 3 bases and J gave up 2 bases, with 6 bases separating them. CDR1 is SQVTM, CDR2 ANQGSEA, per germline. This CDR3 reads CSVDRDTDTQYF. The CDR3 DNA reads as TGCAGCGTTGACCGGGACACAGATACGCAGTATTTT.

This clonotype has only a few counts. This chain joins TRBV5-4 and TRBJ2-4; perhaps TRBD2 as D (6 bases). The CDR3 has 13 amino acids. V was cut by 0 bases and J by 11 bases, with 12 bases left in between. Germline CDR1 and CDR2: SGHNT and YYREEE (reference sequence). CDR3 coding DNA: TGTGCCAGCAGCTTGGACGCGGGAAGGGTTCAGTACTTC. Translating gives CASSLDAGRVQYF.

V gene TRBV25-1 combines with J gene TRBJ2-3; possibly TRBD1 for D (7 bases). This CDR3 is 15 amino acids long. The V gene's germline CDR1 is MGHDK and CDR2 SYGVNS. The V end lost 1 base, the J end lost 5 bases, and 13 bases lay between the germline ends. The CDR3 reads CASSEWRGQVDTQYF. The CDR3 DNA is TGTGCCAGCAGTGAATGGAGGGGGCAGGTAGATACGCAGTATTTT.

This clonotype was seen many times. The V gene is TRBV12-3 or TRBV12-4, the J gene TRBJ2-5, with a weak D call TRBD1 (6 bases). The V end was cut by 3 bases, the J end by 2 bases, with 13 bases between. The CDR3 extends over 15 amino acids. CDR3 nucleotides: TGTGCCAGCAGTTTGCTTAGACAGGCTCAAGAGACCCAGTACTTC. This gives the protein CASSLLRQAQETQYF.

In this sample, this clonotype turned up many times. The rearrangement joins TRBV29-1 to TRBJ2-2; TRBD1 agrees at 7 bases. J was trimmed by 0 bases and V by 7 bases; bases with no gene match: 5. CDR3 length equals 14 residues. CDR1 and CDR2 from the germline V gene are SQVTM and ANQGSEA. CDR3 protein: CSGTGTANTGELFF. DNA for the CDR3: TGCAGCGGCACCGGGACAGCGAACACCGGGGAGCTGTTTTTT.

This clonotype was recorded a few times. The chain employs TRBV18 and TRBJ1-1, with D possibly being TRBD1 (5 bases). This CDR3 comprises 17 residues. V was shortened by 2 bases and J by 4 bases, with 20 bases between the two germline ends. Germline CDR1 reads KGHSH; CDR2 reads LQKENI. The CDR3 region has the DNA TGTGCCAGCTCACCAGTCCGGGTACGGACAAGTGGCACTGAAGCTTTCTTT. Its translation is CASSPVRVRTSGTEAFF.

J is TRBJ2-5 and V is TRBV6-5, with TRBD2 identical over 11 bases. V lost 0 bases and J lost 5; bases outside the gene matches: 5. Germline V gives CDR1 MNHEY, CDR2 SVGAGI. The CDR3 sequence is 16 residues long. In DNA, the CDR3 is TGTGCCAGCAGTTACTCACTAGCGGGAGCAGGGGAGACCCAGTACTTC. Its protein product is CASSYSLAGAGETQYF.

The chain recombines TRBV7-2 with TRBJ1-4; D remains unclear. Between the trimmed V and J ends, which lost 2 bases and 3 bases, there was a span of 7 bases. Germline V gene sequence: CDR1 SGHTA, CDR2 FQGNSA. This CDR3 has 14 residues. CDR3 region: CASSLSQSNEKLFF. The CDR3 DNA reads TGTGCCAGCAGCTTAAGCCAGTCTAATGAAAAACTGTTTTTT.

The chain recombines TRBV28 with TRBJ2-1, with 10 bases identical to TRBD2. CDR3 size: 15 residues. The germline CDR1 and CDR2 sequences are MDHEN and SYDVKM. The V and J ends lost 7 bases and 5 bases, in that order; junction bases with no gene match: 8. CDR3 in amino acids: CASNVPGLAHNEQFF. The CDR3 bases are TGTGCCAGCAACGTACCGGGACTAGCGCACAATGAGCAGTTCTTC.

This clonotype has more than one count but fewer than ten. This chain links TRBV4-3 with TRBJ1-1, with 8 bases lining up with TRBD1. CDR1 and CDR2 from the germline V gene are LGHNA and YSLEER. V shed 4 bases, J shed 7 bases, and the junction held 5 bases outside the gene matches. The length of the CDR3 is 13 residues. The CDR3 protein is CASSPDRGGEAFF. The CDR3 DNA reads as TGCGCCAGCAGCCCAGACAGGGGTGGTGAAGCTTTCTTT.

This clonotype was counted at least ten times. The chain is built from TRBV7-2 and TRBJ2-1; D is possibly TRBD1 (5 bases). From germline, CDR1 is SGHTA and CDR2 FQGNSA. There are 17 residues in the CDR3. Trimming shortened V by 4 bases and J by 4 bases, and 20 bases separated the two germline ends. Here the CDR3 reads CASSSLWSSGAYNEQFF. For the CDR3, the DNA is TGTGCCAGCAGCTCCCTTTGGAGCAGTGGGGCATACAATGAGCAGTTCTTC.

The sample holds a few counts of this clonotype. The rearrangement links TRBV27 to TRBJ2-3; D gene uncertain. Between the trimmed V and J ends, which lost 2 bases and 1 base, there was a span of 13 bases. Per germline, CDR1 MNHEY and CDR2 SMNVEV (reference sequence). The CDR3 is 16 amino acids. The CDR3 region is CASSLVGLVRTDTQYF. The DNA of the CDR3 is TGTGCCAGCAGTTTAGTGGGTCTAGTCCGCACAGATACGCAGTATTTT.

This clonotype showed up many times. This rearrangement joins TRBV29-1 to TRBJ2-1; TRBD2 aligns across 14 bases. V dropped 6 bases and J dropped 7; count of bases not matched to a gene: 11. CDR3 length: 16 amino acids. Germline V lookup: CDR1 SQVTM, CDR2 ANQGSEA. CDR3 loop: CSVGGTSGSLGNEQFF. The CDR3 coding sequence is TGCAGCGTGGGGGGGACTAGCGGGAGTTTAGGGAATGAGCAGTTCTTC.

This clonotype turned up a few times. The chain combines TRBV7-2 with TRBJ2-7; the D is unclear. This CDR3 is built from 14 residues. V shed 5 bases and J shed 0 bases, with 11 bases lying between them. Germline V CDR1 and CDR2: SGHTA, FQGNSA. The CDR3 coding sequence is TGTGCCAGCAGCGAACGCAGATTCTCCTACGAGCAGTACTTC. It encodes CASSERRFSYEQYF. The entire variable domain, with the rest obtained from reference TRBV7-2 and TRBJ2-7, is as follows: GAGVSQSPSNKVTEKGKDVELRCDPISGHTALYWYRQSLGQGLEFLIYFQGNSAPDKSGLPSDRFSAERTGGSVSTLTIQRTQQEDSAVYLCASSERRFSYEQYFGPGTRLTVT.

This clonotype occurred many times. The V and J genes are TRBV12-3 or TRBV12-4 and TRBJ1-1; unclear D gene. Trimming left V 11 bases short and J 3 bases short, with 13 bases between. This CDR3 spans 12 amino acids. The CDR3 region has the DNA TGTGCCTGTTCCCCGGGGTACACTGAAGCTTTCTTT. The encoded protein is CACSPGYTEAFF.

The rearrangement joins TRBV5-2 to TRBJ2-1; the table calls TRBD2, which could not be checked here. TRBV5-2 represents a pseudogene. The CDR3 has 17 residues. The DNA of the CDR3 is TGTGCCATGGGCCCCCGACTAGCGGGGGGGCCAGACAATGAGCAGTTCTTC. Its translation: CAMGPRLAGGPDNEQFF.

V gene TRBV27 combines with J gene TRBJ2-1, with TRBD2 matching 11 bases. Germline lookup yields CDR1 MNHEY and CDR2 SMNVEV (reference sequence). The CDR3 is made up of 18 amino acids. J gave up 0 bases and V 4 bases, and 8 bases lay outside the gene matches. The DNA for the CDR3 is TGTGCCAGCAGTTGGGGGACTAGCGGCAAGAGCTCCTACAATGAGCAGTTCTTC. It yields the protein CASSWGTSGKSSYNEQFF.

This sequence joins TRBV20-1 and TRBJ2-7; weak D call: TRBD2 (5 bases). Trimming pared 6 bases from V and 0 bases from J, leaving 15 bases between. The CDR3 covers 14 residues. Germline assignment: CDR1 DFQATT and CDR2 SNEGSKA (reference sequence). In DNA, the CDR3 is TGCAGTGCGTTGCTAGCAGGCCTCTCCTACGAGCAGTACTTC. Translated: CSALLAGLSYEQYF.

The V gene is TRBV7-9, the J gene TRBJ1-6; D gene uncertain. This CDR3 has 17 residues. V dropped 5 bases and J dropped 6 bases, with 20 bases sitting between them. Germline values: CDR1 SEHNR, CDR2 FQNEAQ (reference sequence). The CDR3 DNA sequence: TGTGCCAGCAGCCTACAGCGATCCCGAAAGCCTAATTCACCCCTCCACTTT. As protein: CASSLQRSRKPNSPLHF.

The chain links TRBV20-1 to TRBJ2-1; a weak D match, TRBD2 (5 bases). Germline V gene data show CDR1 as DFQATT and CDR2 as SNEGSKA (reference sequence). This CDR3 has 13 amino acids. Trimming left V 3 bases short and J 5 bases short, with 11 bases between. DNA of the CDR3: TGCAGTGCTAGGTCCGGGGTGAACAATGAGCAGTTCTTC. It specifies CSARSGVNNEQFF.

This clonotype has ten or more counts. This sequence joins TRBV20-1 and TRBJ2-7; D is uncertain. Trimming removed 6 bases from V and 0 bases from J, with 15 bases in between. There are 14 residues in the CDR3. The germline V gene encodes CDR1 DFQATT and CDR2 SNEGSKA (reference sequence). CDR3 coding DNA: TGCAGTGCCCAAATCGAGACCAGCTCCTACGAGCAGTACTTC. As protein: CSAQIETSSYEQYF.

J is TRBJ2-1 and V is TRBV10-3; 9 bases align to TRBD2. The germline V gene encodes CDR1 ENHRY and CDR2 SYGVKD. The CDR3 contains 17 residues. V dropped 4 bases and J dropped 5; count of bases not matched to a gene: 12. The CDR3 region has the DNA TGTGCCATCAGTGGGGCTAGCGGGGTGGCTGCCCACAATGAGCAGTTCTTC. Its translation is CAISGASGVAAHNEQFF.

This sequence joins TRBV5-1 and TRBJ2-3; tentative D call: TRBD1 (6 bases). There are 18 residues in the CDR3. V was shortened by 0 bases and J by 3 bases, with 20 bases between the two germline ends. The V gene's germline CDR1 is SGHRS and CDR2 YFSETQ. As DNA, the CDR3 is TGCGCCAGCAGCTTGGGGTTCGGACAGAAAAGCCAGACAGATACGCAGTATTTT. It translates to CASSLGFGQKSQTDTQYF.

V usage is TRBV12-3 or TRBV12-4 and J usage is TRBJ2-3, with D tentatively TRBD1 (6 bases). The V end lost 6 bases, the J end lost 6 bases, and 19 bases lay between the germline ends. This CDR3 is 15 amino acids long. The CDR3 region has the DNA TGTGCCAGCAGAAAAGGCCAGGGGTTGGCTGATACGCAGTATTTT. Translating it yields CASRKGQGLADTQYF.

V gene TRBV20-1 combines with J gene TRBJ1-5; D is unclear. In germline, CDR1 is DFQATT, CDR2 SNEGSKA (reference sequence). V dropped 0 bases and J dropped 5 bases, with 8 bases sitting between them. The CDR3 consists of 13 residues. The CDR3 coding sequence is TGCAGTGCTAGAGAGGACTTCCATCAGCCCCAGCATTTT. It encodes CSAREDFHQPQHF.

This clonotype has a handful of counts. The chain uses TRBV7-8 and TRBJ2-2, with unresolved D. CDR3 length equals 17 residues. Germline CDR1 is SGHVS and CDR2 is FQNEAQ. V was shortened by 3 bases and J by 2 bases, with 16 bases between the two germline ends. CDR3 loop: CASSFSISAGNTGELFF. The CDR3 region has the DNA TGTGCCAGCAGCTTTTCTATATCAGCAGGCAACACCGGGGAGCTGTTTTTT.